The clone carrying this TCR beta chain was counted between two and nine times. The sample is drawn from a study of blood T cell repertoires in COVID-19. Looking at the study overall: The origin of the acute and convalescent COVID-19 samples was the United States, Italy and Spain.

Generated by immunoSEQ multiplex PCR, the TCRdb table keeps only in-frame clones and is missing some. The sample shows hundreds of thousands of clones, approximately 86% of them seen only once. The CDR3 extends over 15 amino acids. V dropped 5 bases and J dropped 9; count of bases not matched to a gene: 11. From germline, CDR1 is SGHVS and CDR2 FNYEAQ. This chain joins TRBV7-6 and TRBJ1-5; 9 bases are shared with TRBD1. The sample taken for sequencing was PBMCs or T cells enriched from blood (not recorded which). This sequence originates from a woman aged 50 to 60 who had recovered from COVID-19. The CDR3 DNA sequence: TGTGCCAGCAGCAGAAGGACAGGGGATGCGGGGCCCCAGCATTTT. This translates into CASSRRTGDAGPQHF.